The next 29 T cell receptor beta chains were all read from a single sample in a study of blood T cells in healthy people across ages. Primed by a sample-barcoded 5' primer and a J-beta primer mix, a second PCR proceeded for about 6 to 12 cycles. TCRdb independently ran MiXCR on the 5' RACE reads; one entry per CDR3 protein. The sample lists over 700,000 distinct CDR3 sequences; 25% were seen once. These sequences were also reported in another study, on T cells of mothers and their children.

Sequencing was done on a sample of blood. These receptor sequences come from a boy aged 5-17 years in good health.

The chain has TRBV29-1 and TRBJ2-7, with D possibly being TRBD1 or TRBD2 (6 bases each). V lost 4 bases to trimming and J lost 2 bases, with 18 bases between them. Germline assignment: CDR1 SQVTM and CDR2 ANQGSEA. CDR3 length: 15 residues. The CDR3: CSVGGGGQRPYEQYF. In DNA, the CDR3 is TGCAGCGTTGGAGGGGGAGGACAGCGTCCCTACGAGCAGTACTTC.

The chain couples TRBV5-5 to TRBJ2-3, with TRBD2 identical over 14 bases. Trimming at V came to 4 bases and at J to 2 bases, leaving 6 bases not matched to a gene. Germline V gene sequence: CDR1 SGHKS, CDR2 YYEKEE (reference sequence). The CDR3 has 17 residues. This chain's CDR3 is CASSRGLAGGLTDTQYF. The CDR3 nucleotides are TGTGCCAGCAGCCGAGGACTAGCGGGAGGCCTCACAGATACGCAGTATTTT. Drawing the rest from reference TRBV5-5 and TRBJ2-3, the complete variable domain is DAGVTQSPTHLIKTRGQQVTLRCSPISGHKSVSWYQQVLGQGPQFIFQYYEKEERGRGNFPDRFSARQFPNYSSELNVNALLLGDSALYLCASSRGLAGGLTDTQYFGPGTRLTVL.

The V call is TRBV6-1, the J call TRBJ1-5; D possibly corresponds to TRBD1 (6 bases). The V gene's germline CDR1 is MNHNS and CDR2 SASEGT. This CDR3 contains 16 residues. V lost 0 bases, J lost 7 bases, and 16 bases lay in between. Written as DNA, the CDR3 is TGTGCCAGCAGTGAAGCCCCGGTCGACAGGCGCCAGCCCCAGCATTTT. Its translation: CASSEAPVDRRQPQHF.

This clonotype has just a few counts. J is TRBJ1-1 and V is TRBV3-1; D call uncertain. Trimming shortened V by 1 base and J by 5 bases, and 8 bases separated the two germline ends. The CDR3 runs to 13 residues. Germline V CDR1 and CDR2: LGHDT, YNNKEL (reference sequence). This chain's CDR3 is CASSQGMQTEAFF. The DNA of the CDR3 is TGTGCCAGCAGCCAAGGGATGCAAACTGAAGCTTTCTTT.

This clonotype showed up just a few times. The J gene is TRBJ2-1, the V gene TRBV24-1, with D possibly TRBD2 on 6 matching bases. The J call may be faulty, since TRBJ2-5 better matches the DNA end. Germline CDR1 and CDR2: KGHDR and SFDVKD. This CDR3 has 15 amino acids. The CDR3 region is CATSDSFGSQETQYF. The CDR3 DNA reads TGTGCCACCAGTGATTCTTTCGGGAGCCAAGAGACCCAGTACTTC.

The rearrangement joins TRBV20-1 to TRBJ2-3, with unresolved D. The germline gives CDR1 DFQATT, CDR2 SNEGSKA (reference sequence). The CDR3 spans 11 residues. Trimming removed 3 bases at V and 0 bases at J, with 1 base between. CDR3 sequence reads: CSASSTDTQYF. CDR3 bases: TGCAGTGCTAGCAGCACAGATACGCAGTATTTT.

In its sample, this clonotype was seen once. The V gene is TRBV11-2, the J gene TRBJ2-1; 11 bases agree with TRBD2. CDR1 is SGHAT and CDR2 is FQNNGV in the germline V gene. The CDR3 contains 15 residues. Trimming cost V 7 bases and J 15 bases; bases outside gene matches: 17. CDR3 coding DNA: TGTGCCAGCACCAACCTAAAGACTAGCGGGGTAAACATGTTCTTC. Translated, it gives CASTNLKTSGVNMFF.

This sequence joins TRBV7-2 and TRBJ2-7; 11 nucleotides agree with TRBD2. Losses at the gene ends were 3 bases for V and 4 bases for J; bases not matched to a gene: 8. CDR3 size: 16 residues. CDR1 is SGHTA, CDR2 FQGNSA, per germline. This CDR3 reads CASSFRGLAVLYEQYF. CDR3 DNA: TGTGCCAGCAGCTTTAGGGGACTAGCGGTCCTTTACGAGCAGTACTTC.

This chain uses TRBV18 with TRBJ2-3; 7 bases line up with TRBD1. V gave up 0 bases and J gave up 6 bases; unmatched junction bases: 9. This CDR3 region has 16 residues. Germline CDR1 reads KGHSH; CDR2 reads LQKENI. The CDR3 DNA reads TGTGCCAGCTCACCACCGAGCGAACAGGGGTGGGATACGCAGTATTTT. Translated, it gives CASSPPSEQGWDTQYF. Complete variable domain (other parts from reference TRBV18 and TRBJ2-3): NAGVMQNPRHLVRRRGQEARLRCSPMKGHSHVYWYRQLPEEGLKFMVYLQKENIIDESGMPKERFSAEFPKEGPSILRIQQVVRGDSAAYFCASSPPSEQGWDTQYFGPGTRLTVL.

This clonotype was counted only a few times. The chain employs TRBV28 and TRBJ1-4; D gene ambiguous. Germline V gives CDR1 MDHEN, CDR2 SYDVKM. Deletions cut 3 bases from V and 8 bases from J, with 16 bases between. CDR3 length equals 15 residues. The CDR3 region is CASSLQFRLGEKLFF. The CDR3 DNA sequence: TGTGCCAGCAGTTTGCAATTTAGATTAGGGGAAAAACTGTTTTTT.

The rearrangement uses TRBV29-1 and TRBJ2-1, with TRBD2 identical over 8 bases. Per the germline V gene, CDR1 is SQVTM and CDR2 is ANQGSEA. This CDR3 region has 16 residues. The junction had 6 bases not matched to a gene; V was cut back by 2 bases and J by 0 bases. The CDR3 region is CSVERGGHSSYNEQFF. The CDR3 DNA follows: TGCAGCGTTGAACGCGGGGGGCACAGCTCCTACAATGAGCAGTTCTTC.

This clonotype came up a few times. The chain combines TRBV6-1 with TRBJ2-1; weak D call: TRBD2 (5 bases). V dropped 6 bases and J dropped 2 bases, with 17 bases sitting between them. CDR1 and CDR2 from the germline V gene are MNHNS and SASEGT. This CDR3 is 16 amino acids long. The CDR3, as DNA: TGTGCCAGCAGCTCCGGGCTCCGAGGGCCCTACAATGAGCAGTTCTTC. This translates into CASSSGLRGPYNEQFF.

This chain uses TRBV19 with TRBJ1-2; no reliable D call. The ends were cut back, 4 bases at V and 2 bases at J, with 8 bases in the middle. Germline V CDR1 and CDR2: LNHDA, SQIVND (reference sequence). CDR3 length: 13 amino acids. The CDR3 DNA reads TGTGCCAGTAGTAAGGTAGAGAACTATGGCTACACCTTC. Residues: CASSKVENYGYTF.

This chain joins TRBV5-1 and TRBJ2-5; a weak D match, TRBD2 (5 bases). Deletions cut 2 bases from V and 5 bases from J, with 16 bases between. This CDR3 contains 15 residues. Germline CDR1 is SGHRS and CDR2 is YFSETQ. This chain's CDR3 is CASSFSAGSGETQYF. The DNA for the CDR3 is TGCGCCAGCAGCTTTTCAGCCGGTTCGGGGGAGACCCAGTACTTC.

The rearrangement joins TRBV7-9 to TRBJ2-5, with D possibly being TRBD1 or TRBD2 (5 bases each). The J call may be wrong; the DNA end is better matched by TRBJ2-7. Looked up from germline, CDR1 is SEHNR and CDR2 is FQNEAQ (reference sequence). This CDR3 contains 14 residues. The CDR3 region has the DNA TGTGCCAGCAGCACTAGACAGAGCTCCTACGAGCAGTACTTC. This translates into CASSTRQSSYEQYF.

This clonotype was seen a single time. This rearrangement joins TRBV29-1 to TRBJ2-1, with D maybe TRBD2 (5 bases). The end of the DNA aligns better with TRBJ2-5, so the J call may be wrong. CDR3 size: 11 residues. Germline V gene lookup returns CDR1 SQVTM and CDR2 ANQGSEA. The CDR3 bases are TGCAGCGGAGAGGGCCAAGAGACCCAGTACTTC. As protein: CSGEGQETQYF.

This clonotype showed up just a few times. The chain joins TRBV29-1 to TRBJ2-1; D assignment may be TRBD1 or TRBD2 (5 bases each). V was cut by 4 bases and J by 6 bases, with 13 bases left in between. This CDR3 contains 13 residues. CDR1 and CDR2 (germline): SQVTM, ANQGSEA. The CDR3 reads CSVVLPGPNEQFF. DNA for the CDR3: TGCAGCGTTGTCTTACCGGGACCCAATGAGCAGTTCTTC.

This chain uses TRBV10-3 with TRBJ2-7; possibly TRBD2 for D (5 bases). The V end lost 3 bases, the J end lost 6 bases, and 15 bases lay between the germline ends. This CDR3 is built from 14 residues. Germline CDR1 and CDR2: ENHRY and SYGVKD. The CDR3 bases are TGTGCCATCAGTGAAAGGGCCGAGGAGGTCGAGCAGTACTTC. This codes for CAISERAEEVEQYF.

The chain joins TRBV5-1 to TRBJ2-3; TRBD2 might be the D (6 bases). V was trimmed by 4 bases and J by 4 bases, leaving 19 bases between them. Germline values: CDR1 SGHRS, CDR2 YFSETQ. This CDR3 comprises 16 residues. The CDR3 nucleotides are TGCGCCAGCAGCCGGGACTCGGGTACTTTTGCAGATACGCAGTATTTT. Translating it yields CASSRDSGTFADTQYF. Combining the CDR3 with reference TRBV5-1 and TRBJ2-3 gives the whole variable domain KAGVTQTPRYLIKTRGQQVTLSCSPISGHRSVSWYQQTPGQGLQFLFEYFSETQRNKGNFPGRFSGRQFSNSRSEMNVSTLELGDSALYLCASSRDSGTFADTQYFGPGTRLTVL.

This chain links TRBV12-3 or TRBV12-4 with TRBJ1-1; possibly TRBD1 for D (5 bases). The CDR3 runs to 13 residues. Trimming shortened V by 6 bases and J by 6 bases, and 14 bases separated the two germline ends. DNA for the CDR3: TGTGCCAGCAGCCGACAGACGCCCTCTGAAGCTTTCTTT. Amino acids: CASSRQTPSEAFF.

The chain uses TRBV20-1 and TRBJ2-7, with D perhaps given as TRBD1 or TRBD2 (5 bases each). Germline V gene sequence: CDR1 DFQATT, CDR2 SNEGSKA (reference sequence). The CDR3 has 14 residues. V was cut by 3 bases and J by 2 bases, with 14 bases left in between. The CDR3 nucleotides are TGCAGTGCTAGGGCAGGGACGGGAACCTACGAGCAGTACTTC. Translation: CSARAGTGTYEQYF.

This clonotype was seen a few times. The V and J genes are TRBV7-8 and TRBJ2-5; D might be TRBD2 (6 bases). Germline lookup yields CDR1 SGHVS and CDR2 FQNEAQ. The CDR3 totals 13 residues. V was trimmed by 5 bases and J by 3 bases, leaving 10 bases between them. This CDR3 reads CASSRPGEETQYF. In DNA form, the CDR3 reads TGTGCCAGCAGCCGCCCGGGGGAAGAGACCCAGTACTTC.

This chain uses TRBV7-9 with TRBJ2-1; TRBD2 matches 8 bases. CDR3 length: 16 amino acids. The J segment lost 6 bases and the V segment lost 3 bases, leaving 10 bases of the junction unmatched. Germline-derived CDR1 and CDR2 are SEHNR and FQNEAQ (reference sequence). The CDR3 DNA follows: TGTGCCAGCAGCTTTGGGCGGGAGGATAGCGTCAATGAGCAGTTCTTC. It yields the protein CASSFGREDSVNEQFF. Variable domain in full (rest from reference TRBV7-9 and TRBJ2-1): DTGVSQNPRHKITKRGQNVTFRCDPISEHNRLYWYRQTLGQGPEFLTYFQNEAQLEKSRLLSDRFSAERPKGSFSTLEIQRTEQGDSAMYLCASSFGREDSVNEQFFGPGTRLTVL.

The V call is TRBV10-3, the J call TRBJ2-7, with D possibly being TRBD1 (6 bases). Germline loops: CDR1 ENHRY, CDR2 SYGVKD. Trimming cost V 0 bases and J 3 bases, with 12 bases left between them. The CDR3 covers 15 residues. This CDR3 is CAISESTARGYEQYF. The DNA of the CDR3 is TGTGCCATCAGTGAGTCGACAGCCAGGGGCTACGAGCAGTACTTC.

Note on this clonotype: One junction end does not reproduce the germline sequence, and a read error may be involved. The genes are TRBV7-2 and TRBJ2-7, with a tentative D call TRBD1 (5 bases). CDR3 length: 13 amino acids. Germline V CDR1 and CDR2: SGHTA, FQGNSA. The CDR3 bases are TGTGCCGGCAGCTTAGAAGGGGTTCGCCAGCAGTACTTC. Translated: CAGSLEGVRQQYF. The full variable domain, its missing parts supplied by reference TRBV7-2 and TRBJ2-7, is GAGVSQSPSNKVTEKGKDVELRCDPISGHTALYWYRQSLGQGLEFLIYFQGNSAPDKSGLPSDRFSAERTGGSVSTLTIQRTQQEDSAVYLCAGSLEGVRQQYFGPGTRLTVT.

The rearrangement links TRBV6-2 or TRBV6-3 to TRBJ2-5; D uncertain. The CDR3 loop spans 13 amino acids. V dropped 3 bases and J dropped 5 bases, with 10 bases sitting between them. Germline V gene sequence: CDR1 MNHEY, CDR2 SVGEGT. The DNA for the CDR3 is TGTGCCAGCAGTTATGGGGTTAGGGAGACCCAGTACTTC. Protein sequence: CASSYGVRETQYF.

This clonotype was found a few times. J is TRBJ1-1 and V is TRBV7-2; D not resolved. V was pared by 1 base and J by 0 bases, with 9 bases between. CDR3 length: 15 amino acids. Germline-derived CDR1 and CDR2 are SGHTA and FQGNSA. The CDR3, as DNA: TGTGCCAGCAGCTTAGTGGAGCAGATGAACACTGAAGCTTTCTTT. This sequence encodes CASSLVEQMNTEAFF.

The chain carries TRBV28 and TRBJ2-7, with D perhaps matching TRBD1 (5 bases). With 2 bases removed from V and 0 bases from J, the gap between germline ends came to 14 bases. The CDR3 consists of 16 residues. Germline V lookup: CDR1 MDHEN, CDR2 SYDVKM. CDR3 sequence: CASSLVSGQSSYEQYF. CDR3 DNA: TGTGCCAGCAGTTTAGTGAGTGGACAAAGCTCCTACGAGCAGTACTTC.

This clonotype has just a few counts. The chain employs TRBV6-1 and TRBJ2-5; D is unclear. Near its end, the DNA agrees better with TRBJ2-7, so the J call may be wrong. Germline V gene data show CDR1 as MNHNS and CDR2 as SASEGT. The CDR3 is made up of 13 amino acids. The DNA for the CDR3 is TGTGCCAGCAGTAGGCAGGCCTCCTACGAGCAGTACTTC. Amino acid sequence: CASSRQASYEQYF.